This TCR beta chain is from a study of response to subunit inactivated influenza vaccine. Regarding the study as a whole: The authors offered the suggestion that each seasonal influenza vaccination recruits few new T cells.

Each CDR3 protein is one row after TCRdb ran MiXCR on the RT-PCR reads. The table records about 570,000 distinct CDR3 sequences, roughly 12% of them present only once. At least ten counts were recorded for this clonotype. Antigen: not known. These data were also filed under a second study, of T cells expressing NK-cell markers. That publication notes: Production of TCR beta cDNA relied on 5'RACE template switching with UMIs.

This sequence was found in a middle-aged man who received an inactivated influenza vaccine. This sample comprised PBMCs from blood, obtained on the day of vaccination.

CDR3 bases: TGCAGCGTACACGACAGGTTTGGCGCTGAAGCTTTCTTT. Its protein is CSVHDRFGAEAFF. V is TRBV29-1 and J is TRBJ1-1; D perhaps matches TRBD1 (6 bases). Germline CDR1 is SQVTM and CDR2 is ANQGSEA. The CDR3 is 13 amino acids. Trimming shortened V by 6 bases and J by 6 bases, and 17 bases separated the two germline ends.